The clone carrying this T cell receptor beta chain was seen ten or more times. As yet, its antigen is unknown. The record originates from a study of T cells in Graves' hyperthyroidism and ophthalmopathy. V shed 5 bases and J shed 8 bases, with 18 bases lying between them. The CDR3 extends over 14 amino acids. Patients aged 18 to 65 with hyperthyroidism were newly diagnosed, with duration under 2 months. PBMCs came from 9 to 10 ml fresh peripheral blood. RNA transcripts yielded amplified TCR beta CDR3 regions. HTBI primers drove first-round RT-PCR of the TCR CDR3. TCRdb re-derived calls from the multiplex PCR reads in MiXCR, one entry per CDR3 protein. The table shows about 400,000 distinct CDR3 sequences, with 25% occurring only once. Study conclusions and caveats: Blood also showed most of the thyroid clonotypes that were expanded above 0.001.

Sample: blood. The TCR comes from a man aged 45-65 years with Graves' hyperthyroidism. The V call is TRBV12-3 or TRBV12-4, the J call TRBJ2-5, with D maybe TRBD1 (6 bases). The CDR3 sequence: CASSTRDNERTQYF. CDR3 nucleotides: TGTGCCAGCAGTACCAGGGACAACGAGAGAACCCAGTACTTC.